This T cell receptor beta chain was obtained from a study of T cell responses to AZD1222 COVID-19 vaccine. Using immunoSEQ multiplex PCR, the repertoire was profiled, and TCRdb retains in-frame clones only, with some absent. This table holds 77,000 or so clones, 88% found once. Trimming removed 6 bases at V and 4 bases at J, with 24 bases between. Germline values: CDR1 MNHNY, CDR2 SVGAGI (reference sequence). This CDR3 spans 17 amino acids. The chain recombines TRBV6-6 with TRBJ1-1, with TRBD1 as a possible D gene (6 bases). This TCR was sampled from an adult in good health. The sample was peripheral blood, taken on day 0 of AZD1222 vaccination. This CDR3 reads CASSRTRPIQGGTEAFF. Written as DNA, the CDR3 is TGTGCCAGCAGCCGAACGAGACCAATACAGGGAGGCACTGAAGCTTTCTTT.